This T cell receptor (beta chain) was recovered during a study of tumour-infiltrating T cells in Burkitt lymphoma. Overall study context: Survival, overall and progression-free, tracked with productive clonality.

Between the trimmed V and J ends, which lost 0 bases and 4 bases, there was a span of 8 bases. The CDR3 has 15 residues. Per the germline V gene, CDR1 is SGDLS and CDR2 is YYNGEE. TCRdb's table, derived via immunoSEQ multiplex PCR, lists solely in-frame clones and lacks some. This sample has 4,000 to 6,000 clones; roughly a tenth occur once, and the top ten carry 2% to 3%. The gene calls are TRBV9 and TRBJ1-6, with D possibly TRBD1 on 5 matching bases. This sequence was found in a human donor with diffuse large B-cell lymphoma. The sample comprised tumor tissue. As DNA, the CDR3 is TGTGCCAGCAGCGTAGTGGGGGGGTATAATTCACCCCTCCACTTT. It is translated as CASSVVGGYNSPLHF.